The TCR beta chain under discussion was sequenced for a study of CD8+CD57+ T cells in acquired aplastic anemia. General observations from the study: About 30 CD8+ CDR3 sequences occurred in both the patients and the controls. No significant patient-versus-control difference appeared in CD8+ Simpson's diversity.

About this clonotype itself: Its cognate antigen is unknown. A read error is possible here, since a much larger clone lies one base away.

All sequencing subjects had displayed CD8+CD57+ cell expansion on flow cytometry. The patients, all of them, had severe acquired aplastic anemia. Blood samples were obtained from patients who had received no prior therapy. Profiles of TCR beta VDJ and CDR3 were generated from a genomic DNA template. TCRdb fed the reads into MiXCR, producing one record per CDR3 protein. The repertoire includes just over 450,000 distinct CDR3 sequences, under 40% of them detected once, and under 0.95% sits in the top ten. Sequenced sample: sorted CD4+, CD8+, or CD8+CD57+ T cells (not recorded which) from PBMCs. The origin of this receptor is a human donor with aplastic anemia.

The CDR3 DNA sequence: TGTGCCAGCAGTGCCGGGACTAGCGGGAAGTCTTACGAGCAGTACTTC. Amino acids: CASSAGTSGKSYEQYF. V gene TRBV2 combines with J gene TRBJ2-7; 13 bases align to TRBD2. Germline V gene lookup returns CDR1 SNHLY and CDR2 FYNNEI. The V gene end was trimmed by 4 bases and the J gene end by 4 bases; junction bases not matched to a gene: 7. The CDR3 loop spans 16 amino acids.